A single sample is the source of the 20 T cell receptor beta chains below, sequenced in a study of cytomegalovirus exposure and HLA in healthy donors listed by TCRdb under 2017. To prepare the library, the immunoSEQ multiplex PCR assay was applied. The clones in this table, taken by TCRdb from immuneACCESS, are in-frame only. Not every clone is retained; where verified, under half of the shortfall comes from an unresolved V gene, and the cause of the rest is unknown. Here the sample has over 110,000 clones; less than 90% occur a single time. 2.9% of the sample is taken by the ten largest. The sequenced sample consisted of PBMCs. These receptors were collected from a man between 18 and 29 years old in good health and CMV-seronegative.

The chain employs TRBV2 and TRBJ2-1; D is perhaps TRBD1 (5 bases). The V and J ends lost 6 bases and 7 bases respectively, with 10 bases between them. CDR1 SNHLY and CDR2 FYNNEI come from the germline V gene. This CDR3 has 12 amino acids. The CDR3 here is CASSSTGNEQFF. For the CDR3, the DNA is TGTGCCAGCAGCTCAACAGGTAATGAGCAGTTCTTC.

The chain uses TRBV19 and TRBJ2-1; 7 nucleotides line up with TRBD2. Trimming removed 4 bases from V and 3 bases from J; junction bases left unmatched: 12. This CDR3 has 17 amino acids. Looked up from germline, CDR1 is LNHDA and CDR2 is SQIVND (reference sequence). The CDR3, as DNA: TGTGCCAGTAGTACCCTCCTTCGGGGGGAGTTCTACAATGAGCAGTTCTTC. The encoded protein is CASSTLLRGEFYNEQFF.

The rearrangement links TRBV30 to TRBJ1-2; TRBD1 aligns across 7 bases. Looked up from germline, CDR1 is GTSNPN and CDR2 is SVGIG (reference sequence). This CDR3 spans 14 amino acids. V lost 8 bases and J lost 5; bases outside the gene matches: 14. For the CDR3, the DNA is TGTGCCACACAACCGGGACAGACTCGGTATGGCTACACCTTC. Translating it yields CATQPGQTRYGYTF. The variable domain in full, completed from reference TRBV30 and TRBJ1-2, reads SQTIHQWPATLVQPVGSPLSLECTVEGTSNPNLYWYRQAAGRGLQLLFYSVGIGQISSEVPQNLSASRPQDRQFILSSKKLLLSDSGFYLCATQPGQTRYGYTFGSGTRLTVV.

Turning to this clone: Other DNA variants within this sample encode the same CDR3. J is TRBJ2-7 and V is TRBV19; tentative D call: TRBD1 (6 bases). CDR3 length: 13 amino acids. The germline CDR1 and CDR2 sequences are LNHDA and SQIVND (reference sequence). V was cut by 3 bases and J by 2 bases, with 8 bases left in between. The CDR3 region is CASSIGTTYEQYF. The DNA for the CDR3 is TGTGCCAGTAGTATCGGGACAACCTACGAGCAGTACTTC.

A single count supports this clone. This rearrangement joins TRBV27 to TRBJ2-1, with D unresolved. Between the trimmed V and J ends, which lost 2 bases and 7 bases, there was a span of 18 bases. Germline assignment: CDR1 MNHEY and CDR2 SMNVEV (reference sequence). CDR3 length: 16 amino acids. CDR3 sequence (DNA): TGTGCCAGCAGTTTAAGTCTATCTACCGCCGTTAATGAGCAGTTCTTC. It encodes CASSLSLSTAVNEQFF.

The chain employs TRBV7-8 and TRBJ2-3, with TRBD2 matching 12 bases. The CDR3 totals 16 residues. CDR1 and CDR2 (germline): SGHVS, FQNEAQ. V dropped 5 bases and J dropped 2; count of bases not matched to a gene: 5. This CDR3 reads CASSLTSGGNTDTQYF. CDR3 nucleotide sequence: TGTGCCAGCAGCCTGACTAGCGGGGGAAACACAGATACGCAGTATTTT.

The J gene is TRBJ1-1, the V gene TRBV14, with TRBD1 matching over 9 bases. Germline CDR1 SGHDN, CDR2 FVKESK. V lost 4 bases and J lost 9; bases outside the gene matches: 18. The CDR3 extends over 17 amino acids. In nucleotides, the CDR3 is TGTGCCAGCAGCCCCCCCCTCCCTCGGGACAGGGTAGTCAAAGCTTTCTTT. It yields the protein CASSPPLPRDRVVKAFF.

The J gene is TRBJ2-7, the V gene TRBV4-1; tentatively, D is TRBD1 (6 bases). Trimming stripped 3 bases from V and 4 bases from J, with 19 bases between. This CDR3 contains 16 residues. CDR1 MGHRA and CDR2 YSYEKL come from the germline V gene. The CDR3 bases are TGCGCCAGCAGCCACCTAACAGGGAACAGCCGATACGAGCAGTACTTC. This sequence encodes CASSHLTGNSRYEQYF.

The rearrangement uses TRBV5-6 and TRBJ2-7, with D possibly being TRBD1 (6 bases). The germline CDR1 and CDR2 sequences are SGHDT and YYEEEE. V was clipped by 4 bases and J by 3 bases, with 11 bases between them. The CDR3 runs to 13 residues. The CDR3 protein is CASSLGDIYEQYF. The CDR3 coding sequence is TGTGCCAGCAGCCTCGGGGACATCTACGAGCAGTACTTC.

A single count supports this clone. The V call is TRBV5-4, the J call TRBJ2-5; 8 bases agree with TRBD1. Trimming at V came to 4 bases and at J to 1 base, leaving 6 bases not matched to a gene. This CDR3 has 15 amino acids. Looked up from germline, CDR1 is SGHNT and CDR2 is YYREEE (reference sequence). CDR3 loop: CASSLPTGVQETQYF. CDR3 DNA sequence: TGTGCCAGCAGCCTTCCGACAGGGGTCCAAGAGACCCAGTACTTC.

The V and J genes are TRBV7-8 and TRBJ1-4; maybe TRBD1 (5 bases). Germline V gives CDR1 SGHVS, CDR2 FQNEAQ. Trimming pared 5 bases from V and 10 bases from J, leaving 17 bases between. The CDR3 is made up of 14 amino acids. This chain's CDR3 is CASSTIKSTGKLFF. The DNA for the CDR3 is TGTGCCAGCAGCACCATCAAATCAACAGGAAAACTGTTTTTT.

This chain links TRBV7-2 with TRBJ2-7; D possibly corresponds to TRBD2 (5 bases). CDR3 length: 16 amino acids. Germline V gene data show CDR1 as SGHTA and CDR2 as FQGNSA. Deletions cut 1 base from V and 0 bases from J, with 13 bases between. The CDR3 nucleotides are TGTGCCAGCAGCTTAGGTTCGGCGAGGGACTCCTACGAGCAGTACTTC. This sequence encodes CASSLGSARDSYEQYF.

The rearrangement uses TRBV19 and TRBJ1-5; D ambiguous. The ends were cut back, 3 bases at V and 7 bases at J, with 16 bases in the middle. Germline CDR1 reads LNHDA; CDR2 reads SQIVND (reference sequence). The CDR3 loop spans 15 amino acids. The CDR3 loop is CASSILVGPGQPQHF. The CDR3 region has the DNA TGTGCCAGTAGTATTCTCGTGGGTCCGGGACAGCCCCAGCATTTT.

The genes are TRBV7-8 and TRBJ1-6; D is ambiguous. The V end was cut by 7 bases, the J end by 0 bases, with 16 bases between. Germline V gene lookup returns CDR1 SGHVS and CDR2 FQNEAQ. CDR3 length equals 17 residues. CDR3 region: CASKGIMGSSYNSPLHF. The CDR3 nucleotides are TGTGCCAGCAAAGGGATTATGGGGAGCTCCTATAATTCACCCCTCCACTTT.

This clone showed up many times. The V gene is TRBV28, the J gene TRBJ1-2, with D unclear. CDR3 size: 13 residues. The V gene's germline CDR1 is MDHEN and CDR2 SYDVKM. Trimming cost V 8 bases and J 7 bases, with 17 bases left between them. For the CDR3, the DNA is TGTGCCAGCGCCAACACAGTATTCGGTGGCTACACCTTC. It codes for CASANTVFGGYTF.

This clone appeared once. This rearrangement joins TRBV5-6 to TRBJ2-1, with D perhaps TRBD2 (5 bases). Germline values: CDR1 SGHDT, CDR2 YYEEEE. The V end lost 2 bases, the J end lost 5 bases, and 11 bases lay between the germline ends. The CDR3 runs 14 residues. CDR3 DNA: TGTGCCAGCAGCTTCCCCACGCGGGACAATGAGCAGTTCTTC. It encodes CASSFPTRDNEQFF.

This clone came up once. The DNA of the CDR3 is TGTGCCAGCAGCAAAGGACAGCGCTATGGCTACACCTTC. Translated: CASSKGQRYGYTF. This chain links TRBV5-6 with TRBJ1-2; a weak D match, TRBD1 (6 bases). The germline V and J ends were trimmed by 4 bases and 4 bases, with 11 bases remaining between them. Germline CDR1 is SGHDT and CDR2 is YYEEEE. CDR3 length: 13 residues.

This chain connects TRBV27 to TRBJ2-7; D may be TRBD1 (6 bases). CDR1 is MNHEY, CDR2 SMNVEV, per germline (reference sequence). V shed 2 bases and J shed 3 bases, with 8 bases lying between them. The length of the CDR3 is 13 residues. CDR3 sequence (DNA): TGTGCCAGCAGTTTAGGGACACACTACGAGCAGTACTTC. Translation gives CASSLGTHYEQYF.

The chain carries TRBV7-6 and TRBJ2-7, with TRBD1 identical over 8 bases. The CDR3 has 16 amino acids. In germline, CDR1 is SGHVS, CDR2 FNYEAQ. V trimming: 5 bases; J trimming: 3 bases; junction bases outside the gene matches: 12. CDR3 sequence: CASSPGGPFGDYEQYF. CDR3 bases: TGTGCCAGCAGCCCAGGGGGCCCTTTTGGCGACTACGAGCAGTACTTC.

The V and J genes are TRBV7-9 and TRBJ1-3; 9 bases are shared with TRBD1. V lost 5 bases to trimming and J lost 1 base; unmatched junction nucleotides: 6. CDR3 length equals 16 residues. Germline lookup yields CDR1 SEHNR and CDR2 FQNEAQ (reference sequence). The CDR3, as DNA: TGTGCCAGCAGCCCCTTACAGGGGGCGTCTGGAAACACCATATATTTT. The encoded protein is CASSPLQGASGNTIYF.